The clone carrying this T cell receptor (beta chain) showed up many times. Its antigen is unknown. The source material, RNA transcripts, was used to amplify TCR beta CDR3 regions. Initially, a first-round RT-PCR of the TCR CDR3 employed the HTBI primer set. TCRdb passed the multiplex PCR reads through MiXCR, listing each CDR3 protein once. The sample comprises 650,000 to 850,000 distinct CDR3 sequences, around 19% of which are singletons, and roughly a sixth rests with the top ten. These data come from a study of T cells in Graves' hyperthyroidism and ophthalmopathy. Findings of the study overall: The model foresaw ophthalmopathy a median approximately 6.1 months prior to onset.

It was over 9.5 ml of fresh peripheral blood that supplied the PBMCs. Germline V CDR1 and CDR2: MNHNS, SASEGT. V was pared by 5 bases and J by 0 bases, with 11 bases between. The CDR3 covers 16 residues. This clonotype was obtained from a woman aged 50 to 60 with Graves' hyperthyroidism that later progressed to Graves' ophthalmopathy. V and J are TRBV6-1 and TRBJ1-6, with D perhaps matching TRBD1 (5 bases). Sequencing was done on a sample of blood. As DNA, the CDR3 is TGTGCCAGCAGTCGACAGACGAGCTCCTATAATTCACCCCTCCACTTT. It codes for CASSRQTSSYNSPLHF.